The next 28 T cell receptor beta chains were all read from a single sample in a study of T cell changes during pregnancy in multiple sclerosis. Some clones are missing from TCRdb's copy, which holds only in-frame ones; the method was immunoSEQ multiplex PCR. The table lists tens of thousands of clones, 85% to 95% of them singletons. The sequenced sample was peripheral blood, obtained after pregnancy. These receptor sequences come from a female donor with multiple sclerosis, enrolled in a pregnancy study.

This chain uses TRBV6-6 with TRBJ2-7; perhaps TRBD2 as D (5 bases). V dropped 6 bases and J dropped 2 bases, with 17 bases sitting between them. Germline CDR1 MNHNY, CDR2 SVGAGI (reference sequence). This CDR3 is built from 15 residues. CDR3 residues: CASSHPPDGAYEQYF. For the CDR3, the DNA is TGTGCCAGCAGCCACCCACCGGACGGGGCCTACGAGCAGTACTTC.

The rearrangement uses TRBV14 and TRBJ2-7; the D is unclear. The CDR3 covers 15 residues. Trimming cost V 2 bases and J 2 bases, with 13 bases left between them. Looked up from germline, CDR1 is SGHDN and CDR2 is FVKESK. CDR3 region: CASSQFKEPTYEQYF. The CDR3 DNA reads TGTGCCAGCAGCCAATTCAAAGAACCTACCTACGAGCAGTACTTC.

The chain carries TRBV7-9 and TRBJ1-1, with D perhaps matching TRBD1 (6 bases). This CDR3 contains 19 residues. CDR1 and CDR2 (germline): SEHNR, FQNEAQ (reference sequence). Trimming removed 4 bases at V and 8 bases at J, with 32 bases between. CDR3 nucleotides: TGTGCCAGCAGCTCAAGTCGGGAGGGGATGGGGGGGCGTCGGATAGAAGCTTTCTTT. Translation gives CASSSSREGMGGRRIEAFF.

The V gene is TRBV20-1, the J gene TRBJ2-1, with D possibly matching TRBD2 (5 bases). The CDR3 has 11 amino acids. V lost 5 bases, J lost 8 bases, and 10 bases lay in between. Germline lookup yields CDR1 DFQATT and CDR2 SNEGSKA (reference sequence). CDR3: CSAVGNYEQFF. CDR3 nucleotide sequence: TGCAGTGCTGTCGGGAACTATGAGCAGTTCTTC.

This clone was recorded once. The chain carries TRBV5-1 and TRBJ2-3; the match to TRBD1 covers 8 bases. The CDR3 sequence is 16 residues long. The J segment lost 2 bases and the V segment lost 1 base, leaving 6 bases of the junction unmatched. Germline V gene lookup returns CDR1 SGHRS and CDR2 YFSETQ. The DNA for the CDR3 is TGCGCCAGCAGCTTGAATGGGGACAGGCCCACAGATACGCAGTATTTT. Protein product: CASSLNGDRPTDTQYF.

This chain joins TRBV19 and TRBJ2-7; 9 bases are a match to TRBD1. Germline V lookup: CDR1 LNHDA, CDR2 SQIVND (reference sequence). J lost 3 bases, V lost 5 bases, and 8 bases had no gene match. This CDR3 comprises 15 residues. The CDR3 sequence is CASSLTTGGHYEQYF. CDR3 DNA sequence: TGTGCCAGTAGTCTAACGACAGGGGGACACTACGAGCAGTACTTC.

V gene TRBV19 combines with J gene TRBJ1-2, with D possibly matching TRBD1 (5 bases). The ends were cut back, 3 bases at V and 8 bases at J, with 22 bases in the middle. The germline gives CDR1 LNHDA, CDR2 SQIVND (reference sequence). The CDR3 runs 16 residues. The CDR3 DNA reads as TGTGCCAGTAGTATTGGGGCAGGATACGTGGGCGAGGGCTACACCTTC. Amino acids: CASSIGAGYVGEGYTF.

The chain is built from TRBV6-1 and TRBJ2-7, with TRBD2 matching over 7 bases. This CDR3 contains 15 residues. With 2 bases clipped from V and 4 bases from J, the junction kept 8 bases outside the gene matches. The germline gives CDR1 MNHNS, CDR2 SASEGT. CDR3 sequence (DNA): TGTGCCAGCAGTGAACCCCCGGGAGGAGGATACGAGCAGTACTTC. Its protein is CASSEPPGGGYEQYF.

The V call is TRBV11-2, the J call TRBJ2-7; 8 bases line up with TRBD1. V gave up 1 base and J gave up 0 bases; unmatched junction bases: 2. The CDR3 is made up of 15 amino acids. The germline CDR1 and CDR2 sequences are SGHAT and FQNNGV. Here the CDR3 DNA reads TGTGCCAGCAGCTTAGGGGACAGGCCCTCCTACGAGCAGTACTTC. Protein product: CASSLGDRPSYEQYF.

This chain links TRBV5-4 with TRBJ1-1; D is uncertain. The CDR3 totals 13 residues. Germline V gene sequence: CDR1 SGHNT, CDR2 YYREEE (reference sequence). The V end was cut by 10 bases, the J end by 5 bases, with 18 bases between. Written as DNA, the CDR3 is TGTGCCTATACGAGCACGGGCGGGACTGAAGCTTTCTTT. Translated, it gives CAYTSTGGTEAFF.

This chain connects TRBV6-5 to TRBJ1-1, with unresolved D. Germline V lookup: CDR1 MNHEY, CDR2 SVGAGI. CDR3 length: 14 amino acids. The V and J ends lost 2 bases and 3 bases respectively, with 10 bases between them. CDR3 loop: CASSYRQADTEAFF. Here the CDR3 DNA reads TGTGCCAGCAGTTACCGTCAGGCTGACACTGAAGCTTTCTTT.

J is TRBJ2-1 and V is TRBV27; 12 bases map to TRBD2. With V trimmed by 3 bases and J by 4 bases, 1 base remained unmatched. Germline CDR1 reads MNHEY; CDR2 reads SMNVEV (reference sequence). This CDR3 is built from 15 residues. CDR3: CASSLGTSGYNEQFF. The CDR3 nucleotides are TGTGCCAGCAGTTTGGGGACTAGCGGGTACAATGAGCAGTTCTTC.

There are a few counts of this clone. The chain couples TRBV19 to TRBJ2-3; no clear D gene. This CDR3 spans 13 amino acids. The V end lost 6 bases, the J end lost 2 bases, and 9 bases lay between the germline ends. Per the germline V gene, CDR1 is LNHDA and CDR2 is SQIVND (reference sequence). The chain's CDR3 is CASRFASTDTQYF. The CDR3 DNA is TGTGCCAGTAGATTCGCGTCCACAGATACGCAGTATTTT.

The genes are TRBV9 and TRBJ2-7, with TRBD1 matching 7 bases. Germline CDR1 is SGDLS and CDR2 is YYNGEE. The V and J ends lost 0 bases and 4 bases, in that order; junction bases with no gene match: 7. This CDR3 spans 15 amino acids. CDR3 residues: CASSVDGTVSYEQYF. The CDR3 nucleotides read TGTGCCAGCAGCGTAGATGGGACAGTGTCATACGAGCAGTACTTC.

The genes are TRBV7-9 and TRBJ1-2; 7 positions agree with TRBD1. Germline CDR1 reads SEHNR; CDR2 reads FQNEAQ (reference sequence). V lost 5 bases, J lost 2 bases, and 8 bases stayed unmatched. The CDR3 has 15 amino acids. CDR3 protein: CASSPRDSPNYGYTF. The CDR3 nucleotides read TGTGCCAGCAGCCCACGGGACAGTCCCAACTATGGCTACACCTTC.

Here the CDR3 reads CASSPIWGLTSGSLYEQYF. The CDR3 region has the DNA TGTGCCAGCAGCCCGATCTGGGGGCTGACTAGCGGATCGCTATACGAGCAGTACTTC. The J gene is TRBJ2-7, the V gene TRBV27, with 9 bases fitting TRBD2. There are 19 residues in the CDR3. The germline V gene encodes CDR1 MNHEY and CDR2 SMNVEV (reference sequence). V shed 6 bases, J shed 4 bases, and the junction held 22 bases outside the gene matches.

The chain has TRBV7-9 and TRBJ1-3, with a weak D call TRBD1 (6 bases). Germline V gives CDR1 SEHNR, CDR2 FQNEAQ (reference sequence). The CDR3 runs to 14 residues. V lost 2 bases and J lost 4, with 9 bases in between. CDR3 amino acids: CASSLTGTGNTIYF. CDR3 bases: TGTGCCAGCAGCTTAACAGGGACCGGAAACACCATATATTTT.

V is TRBV5-1 and J is TRBJ2-7; D is perhaps TRBD2 (5 bases). CDR3 length: 16 residues. Germline V gives CDR1 SGHRS, CDR2 YFSETQ. The V end lost 1 base, the J end lost 0 bases, and 14 bases lay between the germline ends. CDR3 nucleotide sequence: TGCGCCAGCAGCTTGTCACGGGGTGGTCGCTCCTACGAGCAGTACTTC. This translates into CASSLSRGGRSYEQYF.

This clone was seen just once. The CDR3 protein is CASSLGVSYEQYF. The CDR3 region has the DNA TGTGCCAGCAGCTTGGGAGTCTCCTACGAGCAGTACTTC. This rearrangement joins TRBV7-6 to TRBJ2-7; weak D call: TRBD2 (5 bases). The germline V and J ends were trimmed by 3 bases and 0 bases, with 6 bases remaining between them. CDR1 SGHVS and CDR2 FNYEAQ come from the germline V gene. The CDR3 runs 13 residues.

The J gene is TRBJ2-3, the V gene TRBV18, with 8 bases fitting TRBD1. The CDR3 is 15 residues long. The germline V gene encodes CDR1 KGHSH and CDR2 LQKENI. Unmatched junction bases numbered 4, after V lost 3 bases and J lost 2 bases. CDR3 in amino acids: CASSPQGATTDTQYF. CDR3 DNA sequence: TGTGCCAGCTCACCGCAGGGGGCCACCACAGATACGCAGTATTTT.

This chain uses TRBV9 with TRBJ1-1; D unclear. Germline lookup yields CDR1 SGDLS and CDR2 YYNGEE. CDR3 size: 15 residues. V was shortened by 0 bases and J by 0 bases, with 9 bases between the two germline ends. The CDR3, as DNA: TGTGCCAGCAGCGTAGGAGAGAGAATGAACACTGAAGCTTTCTTT. It yields the protein CASSVGERMNTEAFF.

The chain has TRBV30 and TRBJ2-4, with no clear D. Trimming removed 1 base at V and 8 bases at J, with 9 bases between. Germline V gene lookup returns CDR1 GTSNPN and CDR2 SVGIG (reference sequence). The CDR3 loop spans 12 amino acids. CDR3: CAWSDNSHIQYF. The CDR3 DNA sequence: TGTGCCTGGAGTGATAACAGCCACATTCAGTACTTC.

This chain uses TRBV30 with TRBJ2-3, with 7 positions matching TRBD1. V shed 4 bases and J 5 bases; nucleotides not matched to a gene: 6. CDR1 is GTSNPN and CDR2 is SVGIG in the germline V gene (reference sequence). The CDR3 has 13 residues. This CDR3 is CAWTGGQIDTQYF. CDR3 nucleotide sequence: TGTGCCTGGACAGGGGGACAAATAGATACGCAGTATTTT.

The rearrangement joins TRBV4-3 to TRBJ2-7, with D maybe TRBD2 (6 bases). The CDR3 is 15 residues long. Trimming removed 0 bases at V and 3 bases at J, with 12 bases between. CDR1 and CDR2 from the germline V gene are LGHNA and YSLEER. Written as DNA, the CDR3 is TGCGCCAGCAGCCAAGATAACACGGGACTCTACGAGCAGTACTTC. Its protein is CASSQDNTGLYEQYF.

The rearrangement uses TRBV18 and TRBJ1-1; no firm D call. Germline CDR1 is KGHSH and CDR2 is LQKENI. Trimming pared 2 bases from V and 1 base from J, leaving 11 bases between. The CDR3 is made up of 15 amino acids. The chain's CDR3 is CASSPNGGPNTEAFF. The CDR3 DNA is TGTGCCAGCTCACCAAACGGAGGACCGAACACTGAAGCTTTCTTT.

The chain employs TRBV5-1 and TRBJ2-1, with D possibly matching TRBD2 (6 bases). Trimming shortened V by 3 bases and J by 9 bases, and 19 bases separated the two germline ends. This CDR3 is built from 15 residues. Germline CDR1 and CDR2: SGHRS and YFSETQ. CDR3 sequence: CASSSLLVGSTEQFF. CDR3 sequence (DNA): TGCGCCAGCAGCTCTCTTTTGGTCGGGAGCACTGAGCAGTTCTTC.

The chain links TRBV6-1 to TRBJ1-5; D is ambiguous. CDR3 size: 16 residues. Germline CDR1 is MNHNS and CDR2 is SASEGT. The ends were cut back, 1 base at V and 4 bases at J, with 14 bases in the middle. CDR3 loop: CASSEDRVWVNQPQHF. DNA of the CDR3: TGTGCCAGCAGTGAAGATCGGGTGTGGGTGAATCAGCCCCAGCATTTT.

The chain combines TRBV6-6 with TRBJ2-7; the match to TRBD1 covers 7 bases. CDR1 is MNHNY, CDR2 SVGAGI, per germline (reference sequence). The CDR3 sequence is 16 residues long. J was trimmed by 2 bases and V by 0 bases; bases with no gene match: 7. The CDR3 DNA reads as TGTGCCAGCAGTTACTCGAAAGACAGGGTCACCTACGAGCAGTACTTC. Encoded protein: CASSYSKDRVTYEQYF.